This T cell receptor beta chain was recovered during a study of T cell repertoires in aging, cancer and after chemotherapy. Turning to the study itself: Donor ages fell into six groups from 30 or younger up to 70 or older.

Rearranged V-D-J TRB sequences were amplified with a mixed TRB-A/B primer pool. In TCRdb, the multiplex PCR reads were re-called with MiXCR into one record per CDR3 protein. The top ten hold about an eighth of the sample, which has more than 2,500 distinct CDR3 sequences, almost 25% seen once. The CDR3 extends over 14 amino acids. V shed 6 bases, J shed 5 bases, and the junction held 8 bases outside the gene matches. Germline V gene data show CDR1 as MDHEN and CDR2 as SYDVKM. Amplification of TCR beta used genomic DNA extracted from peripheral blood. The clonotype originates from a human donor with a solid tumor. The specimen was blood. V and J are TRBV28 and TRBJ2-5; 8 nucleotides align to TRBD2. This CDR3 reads CASSSGGPGETQYF. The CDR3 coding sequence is TGTGCCAGCAGCTCGGGAGGGCCGGGGGAGACCCAGTACTTC. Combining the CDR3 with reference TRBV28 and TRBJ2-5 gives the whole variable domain DVKVTQSSRYLVKRTGEKVFLECVQDMDHENMFWYRQDPGLGLRLIYFSYDVKMKEKGDIPEGYSVSREKKERFSLILESASTNQTSMYLCASSSGGPGETQYFGPGTRLLVL.